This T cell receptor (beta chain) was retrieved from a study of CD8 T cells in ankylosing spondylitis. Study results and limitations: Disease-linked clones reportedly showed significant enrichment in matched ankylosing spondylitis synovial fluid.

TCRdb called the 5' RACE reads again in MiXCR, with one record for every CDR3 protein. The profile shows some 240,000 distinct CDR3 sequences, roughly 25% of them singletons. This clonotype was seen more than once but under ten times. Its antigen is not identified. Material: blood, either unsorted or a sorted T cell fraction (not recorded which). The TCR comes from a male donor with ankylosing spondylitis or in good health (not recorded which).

CDR3 in DNA: TGCAGTGCTTGGGGCGGCGCTGCGGAAGAGACCCAGTACTTC. Protein product: CSAWGGAAEETQYF. J is TRBJ2-5 and V is TRBV20-1, with D perhaps TRBD1 (5 bases). The V end was cut by 5 bases, the J end by 3 bases, with 16 bases between. The CDR3 totals 14 residues. The germline V gene has CDR1 DFQATT and CDR2 SNEGSKA (reference sequence).